This T cell receptor beta chain is drawn from a study of T cell responses to AZD1222 COVID-19 vaccine. CDR3 length: 15 amino acids. V was pared by 8 bases and J by 0 bases, with 15 bases between. CDR1 SNHLY and CDR2 FYNNEI come from the germline V gene. Measured with immunoSEQ multiplex PCR; TCRdb has only the in-frame clones, and not every one. This table holds under 150,000 clones, approximately 91% found once. The input for sequencing was peripheral blood, taken 28 days after the second AZD1222 dose. The chain is built from TRBV2 and TRBJ2-3, with D tentatively TRBD1 (6 bases). This TCR came from an adult who received the AZD1222 COVID-19 vaccine. The CDR3 sequence: CASSRQETSTDTQYF. The CDR3 DNA reads TGTGCCAGCTCGAGACAGGAAACTAGCACAGATACGCAGTATTTT.